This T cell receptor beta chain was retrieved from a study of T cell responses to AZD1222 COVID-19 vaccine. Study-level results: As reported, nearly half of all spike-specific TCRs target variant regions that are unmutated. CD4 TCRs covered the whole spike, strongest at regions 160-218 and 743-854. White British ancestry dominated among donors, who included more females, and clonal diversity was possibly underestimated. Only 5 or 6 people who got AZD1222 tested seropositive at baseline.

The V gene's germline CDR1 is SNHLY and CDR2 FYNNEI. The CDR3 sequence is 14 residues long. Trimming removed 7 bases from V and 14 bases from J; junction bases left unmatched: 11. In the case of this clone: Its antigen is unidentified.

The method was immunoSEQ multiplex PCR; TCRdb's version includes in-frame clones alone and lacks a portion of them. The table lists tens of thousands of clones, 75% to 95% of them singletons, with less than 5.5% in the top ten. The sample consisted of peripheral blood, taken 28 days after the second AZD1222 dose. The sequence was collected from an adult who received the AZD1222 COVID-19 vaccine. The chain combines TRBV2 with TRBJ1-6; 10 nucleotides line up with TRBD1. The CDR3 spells CASNDGTGVSSLHF. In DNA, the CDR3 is TGTGCCAGCAATGACGGGACAGGGGTTTCGTCCCTCCACTTT.